This T cell receptor beta chain was identified in a study of blood T cell repertoires in COVID-19. Turning to the study itself: COVID-19 samples collected from the United States, Italy and Spain covered acute and convalescent phases. Sources were T cells, B-cell-depleted T cells, or PBMCs; the material itself was cDNA or gDNA.

Study processing details: Amplification of reference gene primers was used by the study to estimate nucleated cell counts. The assay was immunoSEQ multiplex PCR, and TCRdb's table has in-frame clones only and misses some. V and J calls and clone size are copied from that table; D and trimming were computed from the DNA. The sample lists tens of thousands of clones, more than 70% occurring once. This CDR3 comprises 14 residues. CDR1 is LNHDA, CDR2 SQIVND, per germline (reference sequence). V lost 4 bases and J lost 4, with 11 bases in between. The TCR sequence derives from a man aged 70-80 years with acute or convalescent COVID-19. The chain couples TRBV19 to TRBJ2-1; possibly TRBD1 for D (6 bases). Sequencing was carried out using peripheral blood. Written as DNA, the CDR3 is TGTGCCAGTAGTAGTCAGGGGTCTTACAATGAGCAGTTCTTC. This sequence encodes CASSSQGSYNEQFF.